These 23 T cell receptor beta chains came from one sample sequenced in a study of beta chain features in type 1 diabetes. Since all of the isolated RNA was reverse transcribed, expressed TCRB transcripts were what got sequenced. The method was immunoSEQ multiplex PCR; TCRdb's version includes in-frame clones alone and lacks a portion of them. The sample holds 250,000 to 350,000 clones; roughly 11% are singletons and the top ten take roughly 0.014%. The sequenced material came from naive CD4+ T cells from blood. The receptors stem from a woman in her 30s in good health.

V gene TRBV28 combines with J gene TRBJ2-7, with D maybe TRBD2 (5 bases). Germline lookup yields CDR1 MDHEN and CDR2 SYDVKM. The CDR3 covers 14 residues. Trimming cost V 6 bases and J 0 bases, with 12 bases left between them. The CDR3 nucleotides read TGTGCCAGCAGACAGCGGAGCGCCTCCTACGAGCAGTACTTC. Amino acid sequence: CASRQRSASYEQYF.

The chain carries TRBV6-5 and TRBJ2-3; a weak D match, TRBD2 (5 bases). Germline V gives CDR1 MNHEY, CDR2 SVGAGI. The CDR3 is made up of 15 amino acids. With 0 bases removed from V and 6 bases from J, the gap between germline ends came to 13 bases. The chain's CDR3 is CASSYSGPPGDTQYF. CDR3 nucleotides: TGTGCCAGCAGTTACTCTGGCCCCCCGGGGGATACGCAGTATTTT.

The chain uses TRBV5-1 and TRBJ2-3; tentatively, D is TRBD1 (6 bases). Per germline, CDR1 SGHRS and CDR2 YFSETQ. V dropped 4 bases and J dropped 0 bases, with 9 bases sitting between them. CDR3 length: 14 residues. The chain's CDR3 is CASSGTGSTDTQYF. CDR3 nucleotides: TGCGCCAGCAGCGGAACAGGGAGCACAGATACGCAGTATTTT.

The sample holds a few counts of this clone. The chain links TRBV5-8 to TRBJ2-3; D is undetermined. The ends were cut back, 4 bases at V and 4 bases at J, with 13 bases in the middle. The germline V gene has CDR1 SGHTS and CDR2 YDEGEE. The CDR3 consists of 14 residues. The CDR3 bases are TGTGCCAGCAGCCAAAATCTAGGTTCAGATACGCAGTATTTT. It specifies CASSQNLGSDTQYF.

The rearrangement uses TRBV9 and TRBJ2-3; D gene unclear. V lost 0 bases to trimming and J lost 2 bases, with 7 bases between them. From germline, CDR1 is SGDLS and CDR2 YYNGEE. CDR3 length: 14 amino acids. This CDR3 reads CASSVVPHTDTQYF. The CDR3 nucleotides are TGTGCCAGCAGCGTAGTCCCCCACACAGATACGCAGTATTTT.

The rearrangement uses TRBV27 and TRBJ2-6; D unclear. The length of the CDR3 is 17 residues. Trimming stripped 0 bases from V and 0 bases from J, with 9 bases between. Germline V lookup: CDR1 MNHEY, CDR2 SMNVEV (reference sequence). CDR3 residues: CASSLSPESSGANVLTF. CDR3 bases: TGTGCCAGCAGTTTATCTCCCGAGAGCTCTGGGGCCAACGTCCTGACTTTC. The whole variable domain, filled in from reference TRBV27 and TRBJ2-6, reads EAQVTQNPRYLITVTGKKLTVTCSQNMNHEYMSWYRQDPGLGLRQIYYSMNVEVTDKGDVPEGYKVSRKEKRNFPLILESPSPNQTSLYFCASSLSPESSGANVLTFGAGSRLTVL.

This clone showed up just a few times. V gene TRBV7-9 combines with J gene TRBJ2-5; 14 nucleotides agree with TRBD2. This CDR3 contains 14 residues. Per the germline V gene, CDR1 is SEHNR and CDR2 is FQNEAQ (reference sequence). V shed 10 bases, J shed 5 bases, and the junction held 6 bases outside the gene matches. The CDR3 loop is CATGTSGSSETQYF. The CDR3 DNA follows: TGTGCCACCGGGACTAGCGGGAGCAGTGAGACCCAGTACTTC.

The chain uses TRBV7-2 and TRBJ2-7, with 14 bases matching TRBD2. Germline V gene data show CDR1 as SGHTA and CDR2 as FQGNSA. The CDR3 has 15 residues. The V segment lost 4 bases and the J segment 5 bases; nucleotides outside the gene matches: 4. In DNA, the CDR3 is TGTGCCAGCAGCTGGGGACTAGCGGGAGTTGACGAGCAGTACTTC. Protein product: CASSWGLAGVDEQYF.

The sample holds a few counts of this clone. This chain connects TRBV2 to TRBJ1-2; D unclear. With 3 bases removed from V and 5 bases from J, the gap between germline ends came to 4 bases. The CDR3 is made up of 11 amino acids. Germline assignment: CDR1 SNHLY and CDR2 FYNNEI. CDR3 sequence: CASSEEYGYTF. In DNA, the CDR3 is TGTGCCAGCAGTGAGGAGTATGGCTACACCTTC.

The chain links TRBV27 to TRBJ1-5; TRBD1 matches at 7 bases. CDR1 is MNHEY and CDR2 is SMNVEV in the germline V gene (reference sequence). This CDR3 contains 14 residues. Trimming took 2 bases from V and 8 from J; bases not matched to a gene: 6. CDR3 nucleotides: TGTGCCAGCAGTTTAACAGACAGGGCGGAGCCCCAGCATTTT. This encodes CASSLTDRAEPQHF.

This clone has a handful of counts. V gene TRBV29-1 combines with J gene TRBJ2-1, with TRBD1 as a possible D gene (6 bases). The CDR3 spans 16 residues. Germline V lookup: CDR1 SQVTM, CDR2 ANQGSEA. V lost 5 bases and J 2 bases, leaving 19 bases between the germline ends. Written as DNA, the CDR3 is TGCAGCGTTTCCGAAATACAGGGTCTTGCCTACAATGAGCAGTTCTTC. This encodes CSVSEIQGLAYNEQFF.

This clone showed up just a few times. The chain couples TRBV6-5 to TRBJ2-5; TRBD1 matches 7 bases. The CDR3 spans 12 residues. V lost 5 bases to trimming and J lost 5 bases; unmatched junction nucleotides: 2. Germline V gene lookup returns CDR1 MNHEY and CDR2 SVGAGI. The CDR3 reads CASSGTDETQYF. The CDR3 nucleotides are TGTGCCAGCAGTGGGACAGATGAGACCCAGTACTTC.

The V gene is TRBV6-6, the J gene TRBJ2-3; 9 bases are a match to TRBD2. The CDR3 runs to 16 residues. Germline V lookup: CDR1 MNHNY, CDR2 SVGAGI (reference sequence). With 3 bases clipped from V and 5 bases from J, the junction kept 9 bases outside the gene matches. This CDR3 reads CASSYSAGGPGDTQYF. DNA of the CDR3: TGTGCCAGCAGTTATTCCGCGGGAGGGCCTGGAGATACGCAGTATTTT.

In DNA form, the CDR3 reads TGTGCCAGCAGTGAAACCAGGACAGGAGGGGTCTATGGCTACACCTTC. Its translation: CASSETRTGGVYGYTF. J is TRBJ1-2 and V is TRBV25-1, with 7 bases matching TRBD1. The CDR3 extends over 16 amino acids. V was clipped by 2 bases and J by 4 bases; unmatched bases: 10. Germline CDR1 reads MGHDK; CDR2 reads SYGVNS.

This clone came up a few times. The J gene is TRBJ2-1, the V gene TRBV4-2; TRBD1 matches 11 bases. CDR3 length: 17 residues. J gave up 6 bases and V 4 bases, and 11 bases lay outside the gene matches. CDR1 is LGHNA, CDR2 YNFKEQ, per germline. CDR3 protein: CASSLVQTGTGGNEQFF. The CDR3 DNA reads TGTGCCAGCAGCCTTGTACAGACCGGGACAGGGGGCAATGAGCAGTTCTTC.

The chain links TRBV5-6 to TRBJ1-1, with D maybe TRBD1 (6 bases). V shed 3 bases and J shed 11 bases, with 11 bases lying between them. The CDR3 is 11 residues long. CDR1 SGHDT and CDR2 YYEEEE come from the germline V gene. The CDR3 loop is CASSYREDAFF. CDR3 sequence (DNA): TGTGCCAGCAGCTACAGGGAAGACGCTTTCTTT.

The J gene is TRBJ2-1, the V gene TRBV15; D remains ambiguous. Per the germline V gene, CDR1 is LNHNV and CDR2 is YYDKDF (reference sequence). There are 13 residues in the CDR3. Trimming left V 3 bases short and J 9 bases short, with 12 bases between. The CDR3 protein is CATSSLRSGEQFF. CDR3 sequence (DNA): TGTGCCACCAGCAGTCTGCGTAGTGGTGAGCAGTTCTTC.

The chain joins TRBV28 to TRBJ1-5, with no clear D. V lost 6 bases, J lost 0 bases, and 18 bases lay in between. The CDR3 has 17 residues. Per the germline V gene, CDR1 is MDHEN and CDR2 is SYDVKM. CDR3 loop: CASSPASGGHSNQPQHF. CDR3 bases: TGTGCCAGCAGCCCCGCGTCCGGAGGGCATAGCAATCAGCCCCAGCATTTT.

The chain couples TRBV6-5 to TRBJ2-1, with 7 bases fitting TRBD1. J was trimmed by 8 bases and V by 0 bases; bases with no gene match: 10. Germline V lookup: CDR1 MNHEY, CDR2 SVGAGI. CDR3 size: 16 residues. The CDR3 sequence is CASSYSLAGGIDEQFF. The CDR3 region has the DNA TGTGCCAGCAGTTACTCATTGGCAGGGGGTATCGATGAGCAGTTCTTC.

There are a few counts of this clone. J is TRBJ2-1 and V is TRBV6-5; D is ambiguous. Germline V gene data show CDR1 as MNHEY and CDR2 as SVGAGI. The V end lost 5 bases, the J end lost 5 bases, and 10 bases lay between the germline ends. The CDR3 consists of 13 residues. CDR3 region: CASSRTNHNEQFF. Here the CDR3 DNA reads TGTGCCAGCAGTCGCACAAATCACAATGAGCAGTTCTTC.

The chain uses TRBV4-2 and TRBJ2-7, with D perhaps TRBD2 (5 bases). V was pared by 0 bases and J by 3 bases, with 21 bases between. Germline assignment: CDR1 LGHNA and CDR2 YNFKEQ. This CDR3 is 18 amino acids long. CDR3 DNA: TGTGCCAGCAGCCAAGAGGCCCCTCTTTCTGGGAGTTTCTACGAGCAGTACTTC. The encoded protein is CASSQEAPLSGSFYEQYF.

This clone was counted a few times. The rearrangement uses TRBV6-4 and TRBJ1-2; 7 nucleotides agree with TRBD1. This CDR3 is built from 13 residues. The V gene end was trimmed by 6 bases and the J gene end by 7 bases; junction bases not matched to a gene: 8. CDR1 is MRHNA, CDR2 SNTAGT, per germline. The CDR3 sequence is CASRGTAGRGYTF. The CDR3 nucleotides are TGTGCCAGCAGAGGGACAGCCGGCCGTGGCTACACCTTC.

This clone has more than one count but fewer than ten. The genes are TRBV10-3 and TRBJ2-3; 9 positions agree with TRBD2. V dropped 8 bases and J dropped 3; count of bases not matched to a gene: 3. CDR1 is ENHRY and CDR2 is SYGVKD in the germline V gene. The CDR3 spans 13 residues. The CDR3 DNA reads TGTGCCATCGCGGGAGGGCCGACAGATACGCAGTATTTT. Translating gives CAIAGGPTDTQYF.